Listed here are 10 T cell receptor beta chains from one sample, sequenced in a study of blood T cell repertoires in COVID-19. The assay was immunoSEQ multiplex PCR, and TCRdb's table has in-frame clones only and misses some. The sample yields about 48,000 clones, approximately 86% seen once. Input material: peripheral blood. The receptor set was obtained from a woman older than 75 with acute or convalescent COVID-19.

The chain employs TRBV7-8 and TRBJ1-2; D uncertain. This CDR3 has 15 amino acids. Germline values: CDR1 SGHVS, CDR2 FQNEAQ. Trimming removed 1 base from V and 2 bases from J, with 11 bases in between. This chain's CDR3 is CASSLVPGTNYGYTF. The CDR3 bases are TGTGCCAGCAGCTTAGTGCCCGGTACGAACTATGGCTACACCTTC.

The chain has TRBV5-3 and TRBJ1-2; TRBD1 aligns across 9 bases. TRBV5-3 is an ORF for which the function is uncertain. The CDR3 loop spans 16 amino acids. V shed 1 base and J 0 bases; nucleotides not matched to a gene: 4. The CDR3 bases are TGTGCCAGAAGCTTGACCGGACAGGGGCCTAACTATGGCTACACCTTC. Its protein product is CARSLTGQGPNYGYTF.

This clone was seen a handful of times. V is TRBV5-4 and J is TRBJ2-3, with 9 nucleotides matching TRBD1. This CDR3 contains 15 residues. With V trimmed by 6 bases and J by 6 bases, 11 bases remained unmatched. CDR1 and CDR2 (germline): SGHNT, YYREEE (reference sequence). CDR3 loop: CASNPGTGSGDTQYF. CDR3 DNA: TGTGCCAGCAACCCCGGGACAGGGTCTGGGGATACGCAGTATTTT.

The CDR3 region has the DNA TGTGCCAGCAGCTTAGGTACAGCTGAAGCTTTCTTT. Translated, it gives CASSLGTAEAFF. The J gene is TRBJ1-1, the V gene TRBV7-2; D call uncertain. CDR1 SGHTA and CDR2 FQGNSA come from the germline V gene. With 1 base removed from V and 6 bases from J, the gap between germline ends came to 6 bases. CDR3 length: 12 amino acids.

The CDR3, as DNA: TGTGCCAGTAGTCAGCCCGGCGGCGGGGCAGCAACTAATGAAAAACTGTTTTTT. This sequence encodes CASSQPGGGAATNEKLFF. The genes are TRBV19 and TRBJ1-4, with TRBD1 as a possible D gene (5 bases). Trimming shortened V by 5 bases and J by 0 bases, and 19 bases separated the two germline ends. Germline CDR1 reads LNHDA; CDR2 reads SQIVND (reference sequence). The CDR3 runs to 18 residues.

This rearrangement joins TRBV6-5 to TRBJ1-2; maybe TRBD1 (5 bases). The germline V and J ends were trimmed by 6 bases and 8 bases, with 13 bases remaining between them. CDR3 size: 12 residues. Germline V lookup: CDR1 MNHEY, CDR2 SVGAGI. The CDR3 region is CASRAGQRGYTF. Written as DNA, the CDR3 is TGTGCCAGCAGGGCGGGGCAGCGAGGCTACACCTTC.

The V and J genes are TRBV18 and TRBJ2-7, with D perhaps matching TRBD1 (6 bases). The CDR3 sequence is 13 residues long. The V end lost 6 bases, the J end lost 4 bases, and 13 bases lay between the germline ends. CDR1 and CDR2 (germline): KGHSH, LQKENI. The CDR3 sequence is CASSRDTGYEQYF. CDR3 bases: TGTGCCAGCTCCCGGGACACCGGGTACGAGCAGTACTTC.

This sequence joins TRBV29-1 and TRBJ2-7; maybe TRBD1 (5 bases). This CDR3 contains 14 residues. Germline V gene lookup returns CDR1 SQVTM and CDR2 ANQGSEA. The germline V and J ends were trimmed by 4 bases and 2 bases, with 15 bases remaining between them. The CDR3 bases are TGCAGCGTTGGTCCCTGGGGCCATCCCTACGAGCAGTACTTC. This gives the protein CSVGPWGHPYEQYF.

V is TRBV5-1 and J is TRBJ1-6; 9 positions agree with TRBD1. Trimming cost V 4 bases and J 6 bases; bases outside gene matches: 5. This CDR3 has 15 residues. Germline-derived CDR1 and CDR2 are SGHRS and YFSETQ. The CDR3 region is CASSGTGRGNSPLHF. CDR3 bases: TGCGCCAGCAGCGGGACAGGGAGGGGTAATTCACCCCTCCACTTT.

The rearrangement uses TRBV7-9 and TRBJ2-5; 7 nucleotides align to TRBD2. Germline-derived CDR1 and CDR2 are SEHNR and FQNEAQ (reference sequence). There are 14 residues in the CDR3. V trimming: 5 bases; J trimming: 2 bases; junction bases outside the gene matches: 5. The CDR3 reads CASSPWGGQETQYF. Here the CDR3 DNA reads TGTGCCAGCAGCCCCTGGGGGGGGCAAGAGACCCAGTACTTC.